Following are 18 T cell receptor beta chains from one sample sequenced in a study of T cells in Graves' hyperthyroidism and ophthalmopathy. Using RNA transcripts as the source, TCR beta CDR3 regions were amplified. The study used the HTBI primer set for a first-round RT-PCR of the TCR CDR3. MiXCR, run by TCRdb on the multiplex PCR reads, gives a single entry per CDR3 protein. The sample includes almost 600,000 distinct CDR3 sequences, around 42% of them seen just once. The sequencing input was peripheral blood or thyroid tissue (not recorded which). The receptors come from a woman between 18 and 29 years old with Graves' hyperthyroidism.

In this sample, this clonotype turned up many times. The genes are TRBV12-3 or TRBV12-4 and TRBJ2-7; maybe TRBD2 (6 bases). The CDR3 consists of 13 residues. Trimming took 1 base from V and 6 from J, leaving 10 bases between them. The CDR3 DNA reads TGTGCCAGCAGTTTAGATGGGGGAGGCGAGCAGTACTTC. The encoded protein is CASSLDGGGEQYF.

This clonotype was picked up many times. This rearrangement joins TRBV5-1 to TRBJ1-1, with TRBD1 matching over 7 bases. This CDR3 comprises 14 residues. Germline assignment: CDR1 SGHRS and CDR2 YFSETQ. With V trimmed by 6 bases and J by 1 base, 6 bases remained unmatched. The CDR3 coding sequence is TGCGCCAGCATCGCAGGACAGGAGAACACTGAAGCTTTCTTT. Residues: CASIAGQENTEAFF.

In its sample, this clonotype was seen many times. V and J are TRBV13 and TRBJ2-7; D is perhaps TRBD1 (5 bases). The CDR3 is 14 residues long. From germline, CDR1 is PRHDT and CDR2 FYEKMQ (reference sequence). V lost 0 bases and J 3 bases, leaving 9 bases between the germline ends. The CDR3 region has the DNA TGTGCCAGCAGCTTAGGGGCAGGGATCTACGAGCAGTACTTC. The encoded protein is CASSLGAGIYEQYF.

This chain uses TRBV30 with TRBJ2-5; perhaps TRBD1 as D (6 bases). This CDR3 comprises 11 residues. The V and J ends lost 3 bases and 7 bases respectively, with 9 bases between them. The V gene's germline CDR1 is GTSNPN and CDR2 SVGIG (reference sequence). The CDR3 is CAWRFRGTQYF. In DNA form, the CDR3 reads TGTGCCTGGAGGTTCAGGGGGACCCAGTACTTC.

This clonotype showed up just once. The conserved phenylalanine or tryptophan normally closing the CDR3 is absent here, so this likely arose from a read error. J is TRBJ1-1 and V is TRBV7-9; D call uncertain. The CDR3 totals 14 residues. Per germline, CDR1 SEHNR and CDR2 FQNEAQ (reference sequence). The CDR3 sequence: CACSLSRLDTEAFL. The CDR3 DNA reads as TGTGCCTGCAGCTTGTCCCGGCTGGACACTGAAGCTTTCCTT.

Ten or more counts support this clonotype. V usage is TRBV5-6 and J usage is TRBJ2-5, with 12 bases lining up with TRBD2. This CDR3 is built from 16 residues. With V trimmed by 4 bases and J by 5 bases, 9 bases remained unmatched. Germline loops: CDR1 SGHDT, CDR2 YYEEEE. CDR3 sequence reads: CASSPTSGGPVETQYF. The CDR3 bases are TGTGCCAGCAGCCCTACTAGCGGGGGGCCGGTTGAGACCCAGTACTTC.

This clonotype was seen many times. The V and J genes are TRBV12-3 or TRBV12-4 and TRBJ1-2, with a possible D match to TRBD1 (5 bases). CDR3 length: 11 residues. Trimming left V 7 bases short and J 7 bases short, with 10 bases between. The CDR3 protein is CASTIGVGYTF. Written as DNA, the CDR3 is TGTGCCAGCACCATAGGGGTTGGCTACACCTTC.

In this sample, this clonotype turned up many times. A read error may account for a junction end that differs from germline. The chain has TRBV2 and TRBJ1-4, with unresolved D. There are 15 residues in the CDR3. Germline CDR1 and CDR2: SNHLY and FYNNEI. This chain's CDR3 is CASSVGDLTSEKLFF. The CDR3 nucleotides are TGTGCCAGCTCCGTTGGGGATCTGACTAGTGAAAAACTGTTTTTT.

This clonotype was detected ten times or more. The chain employs TRBV29-1 and TRBJ2-5, with 8 bases lining up with TRBD2. This CDR3 has 13 residues. With 4 bases clipped from V and 3 bases from J, the junction kept 4 bases outside the gene matches. The germline V gene encodes CDR1 SQVTM and CDR2 ANQGSEA. The CDR3 protein is CSVGTAGEETQYF. For the CDR3, the DNA is TGCAGCGTTGGCACAGCGGGAGAAGAGACCCAGTACTTC. Combining the CDR3 with reference TRBV29-1 and TRBJ2-5 gives the whole variable domain SAVISQKPSRDICQRGTSLTIQCQVDSQVTMMFWYRQQPGQSLTLIATANQGSEATYESGFVIDKFPISRPNLTFSTLTVSNMSPEDSSIYLCSVGTAGEETQYFGPGTRLLVL.

This clonotype was detected only once. The chain has TRBV29-1 and TRBJ1-1, with D possibly matching TRBD1 (5 bases). The CDR3 is made up of 14 amino acids. The germline gives CDR1 SQVTM, CDR2 ANQGSEA. For the CDR3, the DNA is TGCACCGACATCGGGGGGGTGGAGAACACTGAAGCTTTCTTT. Its translation: CTDIGGVENTEAFF.

In regard to this clonotype: At one end, the junction sequence differs from germline, possibly due to a read error. The V gene is TRBV5-1, the J gene TRBJ1-5; no clear D. The CDR3 contains 14 residues. Germline V gene data show CDR1 as SGHRS and CDR2 as YFSETQ. The CDR3 loop reads CASSVGGPLEPQHF. The DNA of the CDR3 is TGTGCCAGCAGCGTTGGAGGGCCTCTGGAGCCCCAGCATTTT.

Many counts were recorded for this clonotype. V is TRBV7-9 and J is TRBJ1-1; tentative D call: TRBD1 (6 bases). The germline gives CDR1 SEHNR, CDR2 FQNEAQ (reference sequence). This CDR3 region has 13 residues. V was cut by 7 bases and J by 0 bases, with 9 bases left in between. Written as DNA, the CDR3 is TGTGCCAGCAACAGGGAACTGAACACTGAAGCTTTCTTT. It codes for CASNRELNTEAFF.

Turning to this clonotype: At one end the junction does not follow the germline gene, possibly because of a read error. This chain links TRBV7-3 with TRBJ2-6; TRBD1 agrees at 9 bases. CDR1 is SGHTA and CDR2 is FQGTGA in the germline V gene. The CDR3 loop spans 15 amino acids. CDR3 nucleotides: TGTGCCAGCAGCTCACTGGGGGACAGGGCCTACGTCCTGACTTTC. It codes for CASSSLGDRAYVLTF. The variable domain in full, completed from reference TRBV7-3 and TRBJ2-6, reads GAGVSQTPSNKVTEKGKYVELRCDPISGHTALYWYRQSLGQGPEFLIYFQGTGAADDSGLPNDRFFAVRPEGSVSTLKIQRTERGDSAVYLCASSSLGDRAYVLTFGAGSRLTVL.

This clonotype was seen at least ten times. The chain carries TRBV20-1 and TRBJ2-3; 10 bases are shared with TRBD2. V gave up 6 bases and J gave up 3 bases; unmatched junction bases: 12. Germline values: CDR1 DFQATT, CDR2 SNEGSKA (reference sequence). There are 16 residues in the CDR3. The CDR3 sequence: CSATGTSEVYTDTQYF. DNA of the CDR3: TGCAGTGCAACCGGGACTAGCGAGGTCTATACAGATACGCAGTATTTT.

In this sample, this clonotype turned up a few times. V usage is TRBV20-1 and J usage is TRBJ2-3; 12 bases are a match to TRBD2. V lost 6 bases, J lost 0 bases, and 7 bases stayed unmatched. The CDR3 extends over 16 amino acids. CDR1 and CDR2 from the germline V gene are DFQATT and SNEGSKA (reference sequence). The CDR3 DNA is TGCAGTGCGGACGGGACTAGCGGGTCTAGCACAGATACGCAGTATTTT. The encoded protein is CSADGTSGSSTDTQYF.

On this clonotype itself: It is likely a read error, because the conserved phenylalanine at the end of the CDR3 is missing. The chain has TRBV5-6 and TRBJ2-2; 9 nucleotides match TRBD2. Per the germline V gene, CDR1 is SGHDT and CDR2 is YYEEEE. The CDR3 extends over 17 amino acids. V gave up 5 bases and J gave up 3 bases; unmatched junction bases: 11. The CDR3 coding sequence is TGTGCCAGCAGATCAATTAGCGGGAGCTCGGACACCGGGGAGCTGTTTTCT. Protein: CASRSISGSSDTGELFS.

As for this clonotype: This may come from a read error, since a much larger clone is one base off. This rearrangement joins TRBV13 to TRBJ1-1, with 9 bases that match TRBD1. The CDR3 has 16 residues. CDR1 is PRHDT, CDR2 FYEKMQ, per germline (reference sequence). CDR3 bases: TGTGCCAGCGTAAAAGGGGCGCGGACAGGGGACACTAAAGCTTTCTTT. This encodes CASVKGARTGDTKAFF.

The chain is built from TRBV27 and TRBJ2-7, with 8 bases identical to TRBD2. The CDR3 has 14 amino acids. Germline CDR1 and CDR2: MNHEY and SMNVEV (reference sequence). The J segment lost 2 bases and the V segment lost 5 bases, leaving 5 bases of the junction unmatched. CDR3 protein: CASSPGLVPYEQYF. In DNA form, the CDR3 reads TGTGCCAGCAGTCCGGGACTAGTTCCCTACGAGCAGTACTTC.